These 10 T cell receptor beta chains share one sample of origin, sequenced in a study of shared clonotypes between healthy human individuals. Sequenced by immunoSEQ multiplex PCR; TCRdb stores in-frame clones only, minus some. The sample consists of 650,000 to 750,000 clones, approximately 75% of them appearing once. Source material: memory CD4+ T cells sorted from blood. Subset specified: CD45RA-negative fraction. The receptors derive from a woman aged 25 to 39 in good health.

The chain employs TRBV7-8 and TRBJ1-1, with TRBD1 as a possible D gene (5 bases). This CDR3 has 14 residues. Germline values: CDR1 SGHVS, CDR2 FQNEAQ. The germline V and J ends were trimmed by 1 base and 3 bases, with 9 bases remaining between them. In nucleotides, the CDR3 is TGTGCCAGCAGCTTAGTGGGGGGGGACACTGAAGCTTTCTTT. Residues: CASSLVGGDTEAFF.

The V call is TRBV6-5, the J call TRBJ2-6; D is unclear. V gave up 6 bases and J gave up 3 bases, with 12 bases separating them. Per germline, CDR1 MNHEY and CDR2 SVGAGI. There are 15 residues in the CDR3. The CDR3 nucleotides read TGTGCCAGCAGCCCGGTTGGTTATGGGGCCAACGTCCTGACTTTC. Amino acids: CASSPVGYGANVLTF.

The V gene is TRBV28, the J gene TRBJ1-5, with D possibly TRBD1 on 5 matching bases. Trimming took off 6 bases at V and 3 bases at J, with 15 bases between the two ends. Germline V lookup: CDR1 MDHEN, CDR2 SYDVKM. The CDR3 runs 15 residues. In DNA, the CDR3 is TGTGCCAGCAGCCCGTCCGGGGCCTACAATCAGCCCCAGCATTTT. Translation gives CASSPSGAYNQPQHF.

There are many counts of this clone. The chain couples TRBV7-2 to TRBJ2-7, with unresolved D. Germline CDR1 is SGHTA and CDR2 is FQGNSA. The V end was cut by 11 bases, the J end by 9 bases, with 23 bases between. The CDR3 spans 13 residues. The CDR3 is CAVSEAITTVQYF. In nucleotides, the CDR3 is TGTGCCGTTTCAGAGGCCATCACAACGGTGCAGTACTTC.

Turning to this clone: Distinct nucleotide sequences in the sample also encode this CDR3. This chain links TRBV28 with TRBJ2-7; TRBD1 is a possible D gene (6 bases). Trimming cost V 4 bases and J 3 bases, with 10 bases left between them. The CDR3 runs to 13 residues. CDR1 MDHEN and CDR2 SYDVKM come from the germline V gene. The CDR3 DNA reads TGTGCCAGCAGTTCCGGACAGAACTACGAGCAGTACTTC. Translated, it gives CASSSGQNYEQYF.

This chain connects TRBV6-1 to TRBJ2-7; D not certain. V lost 3 bases to trimming and J lost 1 base, with 4 bases between them. The CDR3 sequence is 12 residues long. Germline CDR1 and CDR2: MNHNS and SASEGT. CDR3 protein: CASSEMSYEQYF. The DNA of the CDR3 is TGTGCCAGCAGTGAGATGTCCTACGAGCAGTACTTC.

The chain joins TRBV4-1 to TRBJ1-1; D gene ambiguous. CDR1 and CDR2 from the germline V gene are MGHRA and YSYEKL. V lost 4 bases, J lost 1 base, and 10 bases lay in between. CDR3 length: 14 amino acids. The CDR3 region has the DNA TGCGCCAGCAGCCGGAGACTTTCGAACACTGAAGCTTTCTTT. Translating it yields CASSRRLSNTEAFF.

About this clone itself: Mismatch with germline at one junction end may stem from a read error. The gene calls are TRBV7-3 and TRBJ2-2; D remains ambiguous. Per the germline V gene, CDR1 is SGHTA and CDR2 is FQGTGA. The CDR3 loop spans 12 amino acids. CDR3 bases: TGTGCCAGCGGTGGGAACGCCGGGGAGCTGTTTTTT. It encodes CASGGNAGELFF. The full variable domain, completed using reference TRBV7-3 and TRBJ2-2, is GAGVSQTPSNKVTEKGKYVELRCDPISGHTALYWYRQSLGQGPEFLIYFQGTGAADDSGLPNDRFFAVRPEGSVSTLKIQRTERGDSAVYLCASGGNAGELFFGEGSRLTVL.

With respect to this clone: Different DNA sequences within this sample yield the same CDR3. V gene TRBV18 combines with J gene TRBJ1-5; D unclear. Looked up from germline, CDR1 is KGHSH and CDR2 is LQKENI. This CDR3 comprises 13 residues. Trimming took off 2 bases at V and 6 bases at J, with 8 bases between the two ends. CDR3 sequence: CASSPGESQPQHF. In DNA form, the CDR3 reads TGTGCCAGCTCACCAGGGGAGAGTCAGCCCCAGCATTTT.

The chain uses TRBV25-1 and TRBJ2-1; 11 bases map to TRBD2. The CDR3 is made up of 18 amino acids. V dropped 5 bases and J dropped 4; count of bases not matched to a gene: 13. The germline V gene encodes CDR1 MGHDK and CDR2 SYGVNS. CDR3: CASSNRALAGVDYNEQFF. CDR3 nucleotide sequence: TGTGCCAGCAGTAATAGGGCACTAGCGGGAGTTGATTACAATGAGCAGTTCTTC.